Shown below are 18 T cell receptor beta chains from a single sample sequenced in a study of blood T cell repertoires in COVID-19. Generated by immunoSEQ multiplex PCR, the TCRdb table keeps only in-frame clones and is missing some. The table lists about 200,000 clones, roughly 79% of them singletons, with just under 9% in the top ten. Sequenced sample: PBMCs or T cells enriched from blood (not recorded which). These receptors were obtained from a woman in her 50s with acute COVID-19.

V gene TRBV11-2 combines with J gene TRBJ2-3; TRBD2 matches at 12 bases. The germline V gene encodes CDR1 SGHAT and CDR2 FQNNGV. The CDR3 consists of 19 residues. V lost 5 bases to trimming and J lost 0 bases; unmatched junction nucleotides: 12. The CDR3 DNA reads TGTGCCAGCAGCGGGAGGACTAGCGGGACCCCAACTAGCACAGATACGCAGTATTTT. It codes for CASSGRTSGTPTSTDTQYF. Full variable domain (rest looked up from reference TRBV11-2 and TRBJ2-3): EAGVAQSPRYKIIEKRQSVAFWCNPISGHATLYWYQQILGQGPKLLIQFQNNGVVDDSQLPKDRFSAERLKGVDSTLKIQPAKLEDSAVYLCASSGRTSGTPTSTDTQYFGPGTRLTVL.

The rearrangement links TRBV2 to TRBJ2-7; TRBD1 matches at 7 bases. The germline CDR1 and CDR2 sequences are SNHLY and FYNNEI. V trimming: 7 bases; J trimming: 0 bases; junction bases outside the gene matches: 6. The CDR3 extends over 14 amino acids. CDR3 DNA sequence: TGTGCCAGCAAGGGTCAGGGGGTCTCCTACGAGCAGTACTTC. This codes for CASKGQGVSYEQYF.

This clone has more than one count but fewer than ten. The J gene is TRBJ1-5, the V gene TRBV19, with 8 positions matching TRBD1. V lost 7 bases and J lost 3; bases outside the gene matches: 8. The CDR3 consists of 15 residues. CDR1 is LNHDA, CDR2 SQIVND, per germline (reference sequence). CDR3 amino acids: CASTGDRSFNQPQHF. In nucleotides, the CDR3 is TGTGCCAGTACCGGGGACAGGTCATTCAATCAGCCCCAGCATTTT.

The chain joins TRBV11-3 to TRBJ1-2, with D possibly matching TRBD1 (5 bases). There are 13 residues in the CDR3. Germline CDR1 reads SGHNT; CDR2 reads YENEEA. V was cut by 5 bases and J by 6 bases, with 13 bases left in between. In DNA, the CDR3 is TGTGCCAGCAGCCTCCTTGAGACAGATGGCTACACCTTC. Translation gives CASSLLETDGYTF.

This clone appeared a few times. The rearrangement joins TRBV5-5 to TRBJ2-7; no definite D call. The germline CDR1 and CDR2 sequences are SGHKS and YYEKEE (reference sequence). CDR3 length equals 13 residues. The V and J ends lost 0 bases and 5 bases respectively, with 9 bases between them. The CDR3: CASSLGLLNEQYF. Written as DNA, the CDR3 is TGTGCCAGCAGCTTGGGGCTCTTAAACGAGCAGTACTTC.

The gene calls are TRBV7-6 and TRBJ1-3; possibly TRBD1 for D (5 bases). In germline, CDR1 is SGHVS, CDR2 FNYEAQ. V gave up 0 bases and J gave up 4 bases, with 7 bases separating them. The CDR3 loop spans 14 amino acids. The CDR3 nucleotides are TGTGCCAGCAGCTTAGCAGGGGTAGGAAACACCATATATTTT. Residues: CASSLAGVGNTIYF.

The gene calls are TRBV6-2 or TRBV6-3 and TRBJ1-4; 7 positions match TRBD1. After removal of 2 bases from V and 8 bases from J, the junction contained 5 bases not matched to a gene. Germline CDR1 MNHEY, CDR2 SVGEGT. CDR3 length: 14 amino acids. CDR3 amino acids: CASSYAGTDEKLFF. The CDR3 coding sequence is TGTGCCAGCAGTTACGCCGGGACAGACGAAAAACTGTTTTTT.

This chain links TRBV9 with TRBJ1-2, with 7 bases that match TRBD1. The CDR3 has 12 amino acids. Trimming removed 4 bases from V and 5 bases from J; junction bases left unmatched: 2. Germline V gene sequence: CDR1 SGDLS, CDR2 YYNGEE. The CDR3 DNA reads TGTGCCAGCAGCTCGGGACAGTATGGCTACACCTTC. This codes for CASSSGQYGYTF. Full variable domain (remainder filled in from reference TRBV9 and TRBJ1-2): DSGVTQTPKHLITATGQRVTLRCSPRSGDLSVYWYQQSLDQGLQFLIQYYNGEERAKGNILERFSAQQFPDLHSELNLSSLELGDSALYFCASSSGQYGYTFGSGTRLTVV.

The V gene is TRBV28, the J gene TRBJ2-7, with D maybe TRBD2 (5 bases). Per germline, CDR1 MDHEN and CDR2 SYDVKM. This CDR3 has 13 residues. Trimming shortened V by 8 bases and J by 6 bases, and 17 bases separated the two germline ends. In nucleotides, the CDR3 is TGTGCCAGCGTCGGTCGGGGTGCGAGCGAGCAGTACTTC. This gives the protein CASVGRGASEQYF.

CDR3 in amino acids: CASSVVDGTSGGSTDTQYF. In DNA form, the CDR3 reads TGTGCCAGCAGCGTAGTAGATGGGACTAGCGGGGGAAGCACAGATACGCAGTATTTT. The chain joins TRBV9 to TRBJ2-3; 14 nucleotides agree with TRBD2. J was trimmed by 0 bases and V by 0 bases; bases with no gene match: 6. This CDR3 has 19 residues. The germline gives CDR1 SGDLS, CDR2 YYNGEE.

This chain connects TRBV20-1 to TRBJ2-7; possible D gene TRBD2, 5 bases. The CDR3 extends over 15 amino acids. The V end was cut by 3 bases, the J end by 0 bases, with 15 bases between. Germline CDR1 DFQATT, CDR2 SNEGSKA (reference sequence). CDR3 protein: CSASRTVGDSYEQYF. CDR3 nucleotide sequence: TGCAGTGCTAGTCGGACGGTCGGGGACTCCTACGAGCAGTACTTC.

The chain joins TRBV4-3 to TRBJ2-1; 11 positions agree with TRBD2. The J segment lost 4 bases and the V segment lost 1 base, leaving 6 bases of the junction unmatched. Germline values: CDR1 LGHNA, CDR2 YSLEER. The CDR3 loop spans 17 amino acids. CDR3 in amino acids: CASSQGAGTSGYNEQFF. The CDR3 nucleotides read TGCGCCAGCAGCCAAGGCGCCGGGACTAGCGGTTACAATGAGCAGTTCTTC.

The chain combines TRBV5-4 with TRBJ2-5, with TRBD1 matching 7 bases. Trimming cost V 5 bases and J 3 bases; bases outside gene matches: 10. Germline V gene lookup returns CDR1 SGHNT and CDR2 YYREEE (reference sequence). The CDR3 runs to 15 residues. The CDR3 DNA follows: TGTGCCAGCAGGTCAGGGGGACAATGGGAAGAGACCCAGTACTTC. The encoded protein is CASRSGGQWEETQYF.

This rearrangement joins TRBV4-3 to TRBJ1-4; possibly TRBD1 for D (6 bases). Trimming removed 0 bases at V and 12 bases at J, with 14 bases between. The CDR3 consists of 14 residues. Germline CDR1 LGHNA, CDR2 YSLEER. The CDR3 protein is CASSQDPNRAELFF. CDR3 in DNA: TGCGCCAGCAGCCAAGACCCAAACAGGGCGGAACTGTTTTTT.

The genes are TRBV5-4 and TRBJ2-7; possible D gene TRBD2, 8 bases. With 4 bases removed from V and 6 bases from J, the gap between germline ends came to 23 bases. The CDR3 length is 16 residues. CDR1 and CDR2 (germline): SGHNT, YYREEE (reference sequence). CDR3 residues: CASSPGRGQMVSEQYF. CDR3 DNA sequence: TGTGCCAGCAGCCCCGGGAGGGGACAGATGGTCTCCGAGCAGTACTTC.

The rearrangement links TRBV19 to TRBJ1-4, with 10 bases fitting TRBD1. This CDR3 comprises 17 residues. Trimming cost V 7 bases and J 5 bases; bases outside gene matches: 13. Germline assignment: CDR1 LNHDA and CDR2 SQIVND (reference sequence). In nucleotides, the CDR3 is TGTGCCAGTACCGGGACAGGGGTCTCCCAAGTCAATGAAAAACTGTTTTTT. It is translated as CASTGTGVSQVNEKLFF. Full variable domain (rest looked up from reference TRBV19 and TRBJ1-4): DGGITQSPKYLFRKEGQNVTLSCEQNLNHDAMYWYRQDPGQGLRLIYYSQIVNDFQKGDIAEGYSVSREKKESFPLTVTSAQKNPTAFYLCASTGTGVSQVNEKLFFGSGTQLSVL.

This rearrangement joins TRBV18 to TRBJ2-7, with 7 bases matching TRBD2. J gave up 4 bases and V 5 bases, and 5 bases lay outside the gene matches. The CDR3 covers 13 residues. Germline V gene sequence: CDR1 KGHSH, CDR2 LQKENI. CDR3 residues: CASSSGLEYEQYF. The CDR3 DNA follows: TGTGCCAGCTCATCCGGACTAGAATACGAGCAGTACTTC.

The chain recombines TRBV27 with TRBJ2-3; TRBD2 is a possible D gene (5 bases). Trimming took off 5 bases at V and 2 bases at J, with 17 bases between the two ends. This CDR3 is built from 16 residues. Germline lookup yields CDR1 MNHEY and CDR2 SMNVEV (reference sequence). CDR3 sequence reads: CASSPRTPTSTDTQYF. The CDR3 DNA sequence: TGTGCCAGCAGTCCAAGGACTCCAACCTCCACAGATACGCAGTATTTT.